The entry that follows covers one T cell receptor (beta chain) sequence. TCRdb keeps only in-frame clones here, not all; method: immunoSEQ multiplex PCR. Of tens of thousands of clones in the sample, 85% to 90% are singletons; the top ten hold around 4.4%. This entry is derived from a study of T cell changes during pregnancy in multiple sclerosis. CDR3 length: 11 amino acids. Between the trimmed V and J ends, which lost 5 bases and 7 bases, there was a span of 9 bases. Germline V gene sequence: CDR1 SGHTA, CDR2 FQGNSA. The V call is TRBV7-2, the J call TRBJ2-7; unclear D gene. The clonotype comes from a female donor with multiple sclerosis, enrolled in a pregnancy study. The sample in question was CD8+ T cells from peripheral blood mononuclear cells, obtained after pregnancy. In DNA, the CDR3 is TGTGCCAGCAGCCCTAGAGATGAGCAGTACTTC. Translation: CASSPRDEQYF.